Below are 25 T cell receptor beta chains sequenced from a single sample in a study of human T cells and chemical hapten exposure. Time point here: patch test 2, 6 weeks after DPC sensitization. This sample's treatment: therapeutic diphenylcyclopropenone sensitization with weekly scalp DPC. TCRdb used MiXCR to reprocess the RACE reads, holding one entry per CDR3 protein. The data show around 99,000 distinct CDR3 sequences, roughly a tenth seen once. Specimen: whole blood, collected in connection with sensitization to the hapten diphenylcyclopropenone (DPC). These receptors came from a woman aged 40 to 55 with alopecia areata. Some clones in this sample may be carry-over from other donors' samples.

This clonotype appeared many times. CDR3: CASRLAGPYSTQYF. Written as DNA, the CDR3 is TGTGCCAGTCGCCTAGCGGGGCCCTACAGTACGCAGTATTTT. The genes are TRBV11-2 and TRBJ2-3, with 9 bases matching TRBD2. The CDR3 is 14 residues long. V dropped 9 bases and J dropped 8; count of bases not matched to a gene: 12. Germline loops: CDR1 SGHAT, CDR2 FQNNGV. Combining the CDR3 with reference TRBV11-2 and TRBJ2-3 gives the whole variable domain EAGVAQSPRYKIIEKRQSVAFWCNPISGHATLYWYQQILGQGPKLLIQFQNNGVVDDSQLPKDRFSAERLKGVDSTLKIQPAKLEDSAVYLCASRLAGPYSTQYFGPGTRLTVL.

This clonotype was picked up many times. This chain uses TRBV15 with TRBJ1-5; D may be TRBD1 (6 bases). Trimming removed 3 bases at V and 5 bases at J, with 11 bases between. This CDR3 region has 14 residues. Germline loops: CDR1 LNHNV, CDR2 YYDKDF (reference sequence). The CDR3 reads CATSRRQVDQPQHF. Here the CDR3 DNA reads TGTGCCACCAGCAGGAGACAGGTGGATCAGCCCCAGCATTTT.

There are a few counts of this clonotype. The gene calls are TRBV20-1 and TRBJ2-2; 9 nucleotides agree with TRBD2. Germline CDR1 reads DFQATT; CDR2 reads SNEGSKA (reference sequence). V lost 6 bases and J lost 4; bases outside the gene matches: 12. CDR3 length: 16 amino acids. The CDR3, as DNA: TGCAGTGCCGGCCGTGGCAGCGGGGGGTTCACCGGGGAGCTGTTTTTT. It is translated as CSAGRGSGGFTGELFF.

This clonotype has a handful of counts. The rearrangement links TRBV9 to TRBJ2-3; D remains ambiguous. Germline-derived CDR1 and CDR2 are SGDLS and YYNGEE. V was shortened by 0 bases and J by 5 bases, with 4 bases between the two germline ends. The CDR3 consists of 12 residues. The CDR3 DNA reads as TGTGCCAGCAGCGTAGAGGGAGATACGCAGTATTTT. Residues: CASSVEGDTQYF.

This clonotype was observed many times. The gene calls are TRBV27 and TRBJ1-5, with a weak D call TRBD1 (5 bases). Trimming stripped 0 bases from V and 7 bases from J, with 13 bases between. The length of the CDR3 is 15 residues. Germline lookup yields CDR1 MNHEY and CDR2 SMNVEV (reference sequence). The CDR3 DNA reads TGTGCCAGCAGTTTATCGATGTCAGGGAACCAGCCCCAGCATTTT. Translating gives CASSLSMSGNQPQHF.

This clonotype appeared many times. CDR3 in amino acids: CASPPPGANVLTF. CDR3 DNA: TGTGCCAGCCCGCCCCCTGGGGCCAACGTCCTGACTTTC. The gene calls are TRBV18 and TRBJ2-6; no firm D call. The length of the CDR3 is 13 residues. Per the germline V gene, CDR1 is KGHSH and CDR2 is LQKENI. The V gene lost 8 bases and the J gene lost 2 bases, with 7 bases spanning the gap.

This clonotype was found a few times. This rearrangement joins TRBV7-9 to TRBJ1-4, with D possibly matching TRBD1 (6 bases). V lost 3 bases, J lost 8 bases, and 19 bases lay in between. This CDR3 comprises 16 residues. Germline V lookup: CDR1 SEHNR, CDR2 FQNEAQ (reference sequence). The CDR3 coding sequence is TGTGCCAGCAGCTTGGACCTAACAGGGCGCCAAGAAAAACTGTTTTTT. This encodes CASSLDLTGRQEKLFF.

This clonotype was found many times. In nucleotides, the CDR3 is TGTGCCAGCAGACCCTCATCCTATAATTCACCCCTCCACTTT. It specifies CASRPSSYNSPLHF. This chain links TRBV12-3 or TRBV12-4 with TRBJ1-6; no definite D call. The V end lost 6 bases, the J end lost 1 base, and 7 bases lay between the germline ends. The CDR3 has 14 residues.

A few counts support this clonotype. V usage is TRBV20-1 and J usage is TRBJ1-3, with 7 bases identical to TRBD1. Germline lookup yields CDR1 DFQATT and CDR2 SNEGSKA (reference sequence). There are 14 residues in the CDR3. Losses at the gene ends were 7 bases for V and 0 bases for J; bases not matched to a gene: 6. CDR3 protein: CSVPGQASGNTIYF. The CDR3 region has the DNA TGCAGTGTCCCCGGACAGGCCTCTGGAAACACCATATATTTT.

The table lists this clonotype with many counts. V and J are TRBV20-1 and TRBJ1-5, with 7 bases fitting TRBD1. CDR1 is DFQATT, CDR2 SNEGSKA, per germline (reference sequence). The length of the CDR3 is 17 residues. The CDR3 region is CTHLGQGVWWVTQPQHF. The CDR3 nucleotides read TGCACCCACCTGGGGCAGGGGGTTTGGTGGGTCACTCAGCCCCAGCATTTT.

This clonotype was recorded many times. The rearrangement links TRBV5-1 to TRBJ2-7; D is unclear. From germline, CDR1 is SGHRS and CDR2 YFSETQ. This CDR3 has 12 residues. V lost 0 bases to trimming and J lost 5 bases, with 6 bases between them. CDR3 residues: CASSLVGDEQYF. The CDR3 DNA reads as TGCGCCAGCAGCTTGGTCGGTGACGAGCAGTACTTC.

V is TRBV29-1 and J is TRBJ2-2, with D tentatively TRBD1 or TRBD2 (5 bases each). From germline, CDR1 is SQVTM and CDR2 ANQGSEA. The V end was cut by 7 bases, the J end by 4 bases, with 22 bases between. The CDR3 is 16 amino acids. CDR3 bases: TGCAGCGCCAAAAACCAGGGCCCTCGGGGCACCGGGGAGCTGTTTTTT. It codes for CSAKNQGPRGTGELFF.

At least ten counts were recorded for this clonotype. This chain uses TRBV4-1 with TRBJ2-1; D gene ambiguous. V was shortened by 0 bases and J by 5 bases, with 14 bases between the two germline ends. CDR3 length: 16 residues. Germline V lookup: CDR1 MGHRA, CDR2 YSYEKL. CDR3 sequence reads: CASSQDLVGVDNEQFF. In DNA, the CDR3 is TGCGCCAGCAGCCAAGACCTAGTTGGTGTGGACAATGAGCAGTTCTTC.

This sequence joins TRBV5-4 and TRBJ1-5, with D unresolved. The length of the CDR3 is 13 residues. Between the trimmed V and J ends, which lost 2 bases and 5 bases, there was a span of 8 bases. In germline, CDR1 is SGHNT, CDR2 YYREEE (reference sequence). The DNA of the CDR3 is TGTGCCAGCAGCTTAGGTCAAGATCAGCCCCAGCATTTT. This translates into CASSLGQDQPQHF.

This chain links TRBV7-9 with TRBJ1-6, with D unresolved. The CDR3 is made up of 14 amino acids. Trimming pared 6 bases from V and 6 bases from J, leaving 12 bases between. The germline gives CDR1 SEHNR, CDR2 FQNEAQ (reference sequence). The CDR3 is CASSQTVINSPLHF. For the CDR3, the DNA is TGTGCCAGCAGTCAGACGGTTATTAATTCACCCCTCCACTTT.

This clonotype was detected a few times. This rearrangement joins TRBV12-3 or TRBV12-4 to TRBJ1-2; D remains unclear. The CDR3 totals 12 residues. V was pared by 6 bases and J by 4 bases, with 9 bases between. The CDR3 sequence is CASSPNGYGYTF. The CDR3 bases are TGTGCCAGCAGCCCCAACGGCTATGGCTACACCTTC.

This clonotype was seen many times. As DNA, the CDR3 is TGTGCCAGCAGTTTGTGGGGCGGGAACACTGAAGCTTTCTTT. It encodes CASSLWGGNTEAFF. This chain uses TRBV27 with TRBJ1-1, with D possibly TRBD1 on 5 matching bases. The germline gives CDR1 MNHEY, CDR2 SMNVEV (reference sequence). This CDR3 contains 14 residues. Trimming removed 3 bases at V and 1 base at J, with 9 bases between.

This clonotype was picked up many times. V is TRBV9 and J is TRBJ1-6, with 11 bases lining up with TRBD1. The CDR3 spans 16 residues. Germline assignment: CDR1 SGDLS and CDR2 YYNGEE. With V trimmed by 3 bases and J by 9 bases, 8 bases remained unmatched. This CDR3 is CASSAGTGTGGSPLHF. The CDR3 nucleotides read TGTGCCAGCAGCGCTGGGACCGGGACAGGGGGTTCACCCCTCCACTTT.

This clonotype occurred a few times. For the CDR3, the DNA is TGCGCCAGCAGCCAAGAGCCCAGCGGGGGCTCAAATGAGCAGTTCTTC. Its protein product is CASSQEPSGGSNEQFF. This sequence joins TRBV4-3 and TRBJ2-1; 8 bases agree with TRBD2. CDR3 length: 16 residues. Per germline, CDR1 LGHNA and CDR2 YSLEER. The trim removed 0 bases at V and 7 bases at J, leaving 8 bases unmatched.

This clonotype has a count of ten or more. The chain is built from TRBV5-1 and TRBJ2-2, with D possibly being TRBD1 or TRBD2 (6 bases each). Trimming cost V 2 bases and J 4 bases, with 12 bases left between them. The CDR3 sequence is 15 residues long. Germline V gene lookup returns CDR1 SGHRS and CDR2 YFSETQ. CDR3 sequence reads: CASSLRGDITGELFF. CDR3 in DNA: TGCGCCAGCAGCTTAAGGGGGGACATCACCGGGGAGCTGTTTTTT. The complete variable domain, with remaining parts taken from reference TRBV5-1 and TRBJ2-2, reads KAGVTQTPRYLIKTRGQQVTLSCSPISGHRSVSWYQQTPGQGLQFLFEYFSETQRNKGNFPGRFSGRQFSNSRSEMNVSTLELGDSALYLCASSLRGDITGELFFGEGSRLTVL.

This clonotype came up many times. The V and J genes are TRBV7-9 and TRBJ2-3; no clear D. V lost 3 bases and J 4 bases, leaving 17 bases between the germline ends. CDR3 size: 16 residues. Germline-derived CDR1 and CDR2 are SEHNR and FQNEAQ (reference sequence). The CDR3 is CASSFQTRLRPDTQYF. CDR3 DNA: TGTGCCAGCAGCTTTCAGACTCGGCTCCGCCCAGATACGCAGTATTTT.

This clonotype was picked up many times. V gene TRBV30 combines with J gene TRBJ2-2; weak D call: TRBD1 (6 bases). The CDR3 consists of 14 residues. Trimming left V 2 bases short and J 6 bases short, with 13 bases between. Germline V gene lookup returns CDR1 GTSNPN and CDR2 SVGIG (reference sequence). In nucleotides, the CDR3 is TGTGCCTGGAGTTCACAGGGACGGGCCGGGGAGCTGTTTTTT. It yields the protein CAWSSQGRAGELFF.

There are many counts of this clonotype. The rearrangement links TRBV29-1 to TRBJ2-3; 9 bases are shared with TRBD2. This CDR3 contains 16 residues. The germline CDR1 and CDR2 sequences are SQVTM and ANQGSEA. The junction had 12 bases not matched to a gene; V was cut back by 8 bases and J by 0 bases. In DNA, the CDR3 is TGCAGCTTTAGGGGACCTAGCGGGACTAGCACAGATACGCAGTATTTT. Amino acids: CSFRGPSGTSTDTQYF.

The chain is built from TRBV19 and TRBJ2-1, with 9 bases identical to TRBD1. The V gene end was trimmed by 6 bases and the J gene end by 6 bases; junction bases not matched to a gene: 6. Germline V gene data show CDR1 as LNHDA and CDR2 as SQIVND (reference sequence). The CDR3 has 14 residues. The CDR3 sequence is CASRGDRVTNEQFF. The CDR3 DNA is TGTGCCAGTAGGGGGGACAGGGTAACCAATGAGCAGTTCTTC.

This clonotype was seen only a few times. CDR3 nucleotides: TGTGCCAGCAGCCAAGATATACAGCCGATCTATGGCTACACCTTC. Translation: CASSQDIQPIYGYTF. The J gene is TRBJ1-2, the V gene TRBV3-1; D gene ambiguous. Germline V gives CDR1 LGHDT, CDR2 YNNKEL (reference sequence). V lost 0 bases to trimming and J lost 4 bases, with 12 bases between them. This CDR3 region has 15 residues. The whole variable domain, filled in from reference TRBV3-1 and TRBJ1-2, reads DTAVSQTPKYLVTQMGNDKSIKCEQNLGHDTMYWYKQDSKKFLKIMFSYNNKELIINETVPNRFSPKSPDKAHLNLHINSLELGDSAVYFCASSQDIQPIYGYTFGSGTRLTVV.